Listed below are T cell receptor beta chains from one sample, sequenced in a study. TCRdb re-analysed the 5' RACE reads in MiXCR, keeping a single row per CDR3 protein. The sample holds tens of thousands of distinct CDR3 sequences, roughly 29% seen once. The sample consisted of memory CD4+ T cells sorted from a lymph node. The receptors were sampled from a female donor with breast cancer. Each CDR3 is given with its conserved first and last residue. A D gene is named only where the DNA matches it firmly. Expanded clones are given a class, and other clones once, few, many or no size at all.

cdr3_aa cdr3_nt j_call clone_size d_call v_call
CSARNFSRLALYNEQYF TGCAGTGCTAGAAATTTTTCCCGACTAGCCCTTTACAACGAACAGTACTTC TRBJ2-7 - TRBD2 TRBV20-1
CASRGRDSAFSGNTIYF TGTGCCAGCAGGGGCCGGGACAGCGCGTTCTCTGGAAACACCATATATTTT TRBJ1-3 few - TRBV21-1
CASMTDIDNEQFF TGTGCCAGCATGACGGACATAGACAATGAGCAGTTCTTC TRBJ2-1 - - TRBV2
CASSDPSSYEQYF TGCGCCAGCAGCGACCCCTCCTCCTACGAGCAGTACTTC TRBJ2-7 few - TRBV5-1
CTSLAGIRGHEQFF TGTACCAGCTTAGCGGGAATTAGGGGGCATGAGCAGTTCTTC TRBJ2-1 - - TRBV7-9
CASRGENYGYTF TGCGCCAGCAGAGGAGAAAACTATGGCTACACCTTC TRBJ1-2 - - TRBV5-1
CSAGDRGISDTQYF TGCAGTGCCGGGGACAGGGGTATTTCAGATACGCAGTATTTT TRBJ2-3 - TRBD1 TRBV20-1
CSVGSSAFEESQYF TGCAGCGTTGGTTCGAGCGCTTTCGAAGAGTCCCAGTACTTC TRBJ2-5 - - TRBV29-1
CACSVNRDYGYTF TGTGCCTGCAGCGTAAACAGAGACTATGGCTACACCTTC TRBJ1-2 - - TRBV7-2
CAWSKTSGYNEQFF TGTGCCTGGAGTAAGACTAGCGGCTACAATGAGCAGTTCTTC TRBJ2-1 - TRBD2 TRBV30
CASSLGLAISYEQYF TGCGCCAGCAGCTTGGGACTAGCGATCTCCTACGAGCAGTACTTC TRBJ2-7 - TRBD2 TRBV5-1
CAITGGSGANVLTF TGTGCCATCACGGGGGGCTCTGGGGCCAACGTCCTGACTTTC TRBJ2-6 many TRBD2 TRBV10-3
CASSRDNYNYGYTF TGTGCCAGCAGCCGGGACAACTATAACTATGGCTACACCTTC TRBJ1-2 few - TRBV7-9
CSVGGQLYEQYF TGCAGCGTTGGAGGGCAACTCTACGAGCAGTACTTC TRBJ2-7 few - TRBV29-1
CASSLSGPRDRTDTQYF TGTGCCAGCAGCTTGAGTGGGCCTCGTGATCGTACAGATACGCAGTATTTT TRBJ2-3 - - TRBV5-6